This is a list of T cell receptor beta chains from one sample in a study of identical twins. MiXCR, run by TCRdb on the 5' RACE reads, gives a single entry per CDR3 protein. The top ten hold approximately 14% of the sample, which has hundreds of thousands of distinct CDR3 sequences, 15% to 20% seen once. The data also belong to a second study, concerning T cells expressing NK-cell markers.

The sample was PBMCs. The receptors derive from a woman under 30 in good health. CDR3s include the opening cysteine and the closing phenylalanine or tryptophan. D genes are given only for firm matches. Size values are once, few and many counts, or a class for expanded clones, and some rows have none.

j_call clone_size d_call v_call cdr3_nt cdr3_aa
TRBJ1-1 few TRBD1 TRBV5-1 TGCGCCAGCAGCGGAACCAGGGGGAGAAACACTGAAGCTTTCTTT CASSGTRGRNTEAFF
TRBJ2-1 - TRBD1 TRBV30 TGTGCCTGGACCGGACAGGGTGGTAATGAGCAGTTCTTC CAWTGQGGNEQFF
TRBJ2-7 - - TRBV12-3/TRBV12-4 TGTGCCAGCAGTTTCATAACTACCCTCGAGCAGTACTTC CASSFITTLEQYF
TRBJ1-1 few - TRBV12-3/TRBV12-4 TGTGCCAGCAGACCGGGAGGGGCTTACACTGAAGCTTTCTTT CASRPGGAYTEAFF
TRBJ2-7 few - TRBV5-1 TGCGCCAGCAGCTTGGATCTAGGACACCTATACGAGCAGTACTTC CASSLDLGHLYEQYF
TRBJ1-5 few - TRBV4-1 TGCGCCAGCAGCCAAGATCAGGTACAGCCCCAGCATTTT CASSQDQVQPQHF
TRBJ2-5 many - TRBV6-6 TGTGCCAGCAGTAGGGGTGAGCAAGAGACCCAGTACTTC CASSRGEQETQYF
TRBJ1-2 - - TRBV5-1 TGCGCCAGCAGCAACGGTCCAAACGGTGGCTACACCTTC CASSNGPNGGYTF
TRBJ2-1 many - TRBV12-3/TRBV12-4 TGTGCCAGCAGTTCCCTAGGGAATGAGCAGTTCTTC CASSSLGNEQFF
TRBJ2-1 - - TRBV5-1 TGCGCCAGCAGCTTGATTGCCCTGCGGTGGGCGGGCGCCTCCTACAATGAGCAGTTCTTC CASSLIALRWAGASYNEQFF
TRBJ2-1 - - TRBV29-1 TGCAGCGTTGACACTGGTTACAATGAGCAGTTCTTC CSVDTGYNEQFF
TRBJ2-3 - - TRBV5-5 TGTGCCAGCAGCTTGAGAGCGGAATACACAGATACGCAGTATTTT CASSLRAEYTDTQYF
TRBJ2-2 - TRBD1 TRBV5-5 TGTGCCAGCAGCTGGGAAGGGGGCGCGTACGGGGAGCTGTTTTTT CASSWEGGAYGELFF
TRBJ2-5 - TRBD1 TRBV29-1 TGCAGCGTTTCAGGGGGAGAGACCCAGTACTTC CSVSGGETQYF
TRBJ2-1 - - TRBV7-2 TGTGCCAGCAGCCAATACCAATCTGGTGAGCAGTTCTTC CASSQYQSGEQFF
TRBJ2-1 many TRBD2 TRBV20-1 TGCAGTGCTCCGGCGGGAGCCGACTACAATGAGCAGTTCTTC CSAPAGADYNEQFF
TRBJ1-5 few TRBD1 TRBV11-1 TGTGCCAGCAGCTTAACTTATTTCGGGGACAGTGGCAATCAGCCCCAGCATTTT CASSLTYFGDSGNQPQHF
TRBJ2-5 - TRBD1 TRBV5-1 TGCGCCAGCAGCTTGGGAGGACAGGGGGGTACAGAGACCCAGTACTTC CASSLGGQGGTETQYF
TRBJ2-1 - - TRBV5-1 TGCGCCAGCAGCTTGGCACAGGCGAATGAGCAGTTCTTC CASSLAQANEQFF
TRBJ2-3 few TRBD2 TRBV5-1 TGCGCCAGCAGCTTGCCTGGGACTAGCGGTACTAGCACAGATACGCAGTATTTT CASSLPGTSGTSTDTQYF
TRBJ1-1 - - TRBV9 TGTGCCAGCAGCGCGGGAGGGACTACAGGGAATCAAGCTTTCTTT CASSAGGTTGNQAFF
TRBJ1-2 few - TRBV6-1 TGTGCCAGCAGTGAACTGAGACTAAATGGCTACACCTTC CASSELRLNGYTF
TRBJ2-7 few TRBD1 TRBV6-1 TGTGCCAGCAGCACCAGCCGGGACAGGAAATCTTTC CASSTSRDRKSF
TRBJ1-5 - - TRBV9 TGTGCCAGCAGCGTAGCAGGGGACAGCAATCAGCCCCAGCATTTT CASSVAGDSNQPQHF
TRBJ2-7 - TRBD1 TRBV5-1 TGCGCCAGCTATTCAGGGGAGACAGGGTTCTACGAGCAGTACTTC CASYSGETGFYEQYF
TRBJ2-1 many - TRBV12-3/TRBV12-4 TGTGCCAGCAGTTTAGGAACAAACAATGAGCAGTTCTTC CASSLGTNNEQFF
TRBJ1-1 - TRBD1 TRBV6-2/TRBV6-3 TGTGCCAGCAGTTACGGGACAGGGATAACTGAAGCTTTCTTT CASSYGTGITEAFF
TRBJ1-2 - - TRBV29-1 TGCAGCGTTGAAGATCGCTTCGGGCCTAACTATGGCTACACCTTC CSVEDRFGPNYGYTF
TRBJ2-1 - - TRBV29-1 TGCAGCGTTGGAGGGTACCCCTACAATGAGCAGTTCTTC CSVGGYPYNEQFF
TRBJ1-5 - - TRBV15 TGTGCCACCAGCCACGTAGGGGGCAATCAGCCCCAGCATTTT CATSHVGGNQPQHF
TRBJ2-1 - - TRBV12-3/TRBV12-4 TGTGCCAGCAGTTTCGGGGTAGTCGACAATGAGCAGTTCTTC CASSFGVVDNEQFF
TRBJ2-5 - TRBD2 TRBV20-1 TGCAGTGCCCATAAGGGAGGGATTACAGAGACCCAGTACTTC CSAHKGGITETQYF
TRBJ2-3 few TRBD2 TRBV10-3 TGTGCCATCAGGACTAGCTACAGCACAGATACGCAGTATTTT CAIRTSYSTDTQYF
TRBJ2-3 few - TRBV5-6 TGTGCCAGCAGCTTTGGGGGCGTGATAGGAGATACGCAGTATTTT CASSFGGVIGDTQYF
TRBJ2-3 few - TRBV5-1 TGCGCCAGCAGCTTGGTGGAGGGAATGAGAGATACGCAGTATTTT CASSLVEGMRDTQYF
TRBJ2-1 - TRBD1 TRBV7-6 TGTGCCAGCAGCTCCAGACAGGGGGTATTTAATAGTGAGCAGTTCTTC CASSSRQGVFNSEQFF
TRBJ2-2 - - TRBV7-8 TGTGCCAGCAGCTTAGTTCCGGGGCCCACCGGGGAGCTGTTTTTT CASSLVPGPTGELFF
TRBJ1-2 few - TRBV6-1 TGTGCCAGCAGTGAGATGACAGCTAACTATGGCTACACCTTC CASSEMTANYGYTF
TRBJ1-4 few - TRBV12-3/TRBV12-4 TGTGCCAGCAGTTTGGGGATGGCTAATGAGAAACTGTTTTTT CASSLGMANEKLFF
TRBJ2-7 - - TRBV7-8 TGTGCCAGCAGCGTCCACGCCGGGCAAAAGGGCGAGCAGTACTTC CASSVHAGQKGEQYF
TRBJ1-3 - TRBD1 TRBV7-9 TGTGCCAGCAGGACGGACAGGGGTGGAAACACCATATATTTT CASRTDRGGNTIYF